What follows is one TCR beta chain and its context. This entry belongs to a study of blood T cell repertoires in COVID-19. Original methodology: Estimates of nucleated cell counts were drawn from the amplification of reference gene primers. Some clones are missing from TCRdb's copy, which holds only in-frame ones; the method was immunoSEQ multiplex PCR. V, J and clone size are those of that table, while D and trimming were read from the DNA. The sample has over 50,000 clones; more than 80% are singletons. Germline CDR1 and CDR2: MGHRA and YSYEKL. This CDR3 is built from 16 residues. V lost 1 base to trimming and J lost 0 bases, with 9 bases between them.

The chain has TRBV4-1 and TRBJ2-2; D is uncertain. The sequencing input was peripheral blood. This clonotype originated in a man older than 75 with acute or convalescent COVID-19. For the CDR3, the DNA is TGCGCCAGCAGCCAAGCATCAGGCCCGAACACCGGGGAGCTGTTTTTT. Its protein product is CASSQASGPNTGELFF.